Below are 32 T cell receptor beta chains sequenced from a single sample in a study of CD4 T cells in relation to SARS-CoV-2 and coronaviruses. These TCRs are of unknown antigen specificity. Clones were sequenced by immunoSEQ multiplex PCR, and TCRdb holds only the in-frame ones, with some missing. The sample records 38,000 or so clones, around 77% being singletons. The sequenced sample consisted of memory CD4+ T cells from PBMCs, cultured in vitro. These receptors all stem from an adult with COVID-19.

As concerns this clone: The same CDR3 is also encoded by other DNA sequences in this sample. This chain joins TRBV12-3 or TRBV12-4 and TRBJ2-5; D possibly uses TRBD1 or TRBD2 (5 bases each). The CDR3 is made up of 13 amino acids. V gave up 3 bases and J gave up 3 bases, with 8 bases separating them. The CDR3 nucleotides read TGTGCCAGCAGTTTTAGGGGAGAAGAGACCCAGTACTTC. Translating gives CASSFRGEETQYF.

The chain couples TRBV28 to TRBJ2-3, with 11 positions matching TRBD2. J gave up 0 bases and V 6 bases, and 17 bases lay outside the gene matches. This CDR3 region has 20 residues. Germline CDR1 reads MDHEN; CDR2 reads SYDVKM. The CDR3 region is CASSETPPGLAAFSTDTQYF. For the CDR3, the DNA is TGTGCCAGCAGCGAAACCCCACCGGGACTAGCGGCCTTTAGCACAGATACGCAGTATTTT.

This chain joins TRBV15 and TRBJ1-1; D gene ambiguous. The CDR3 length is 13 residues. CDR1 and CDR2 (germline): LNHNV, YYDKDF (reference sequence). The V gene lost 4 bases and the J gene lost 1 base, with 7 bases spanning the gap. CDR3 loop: CATSTVPNTEAFF. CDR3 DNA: TGTGCCACCAGCACAGTCCCGAACACTGAAGCTTTCTTT.

The CDR3 region has the DNA TGTGCCAGCAGCATAAGAGGAAAACCGGGACTAGCGGGAGGACTAGGCTATGAGCAGTTCTTC. Amino acid sequence: CASSIRGKPGLAGGLGYEQFF. The V and J genes are TRBV7-3 and TRBJ2-1, with 15 bases that match TRBD2. The CDR3 is made up of 21 amino acids. The V segment lost 5 bases and the J segment 8 bases; nucleotides outside the gene matches: 22. The germline CDR1 and CDR2 sequences are SGHTA and FQGTGA.

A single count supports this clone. The CDR3 reads CSARADTQYF. The CDR3 DNA reads TGCAGTGCTAGAGCAGATACGCAGTATTTT. The gene calls are TRBV20-1 and TRBJ2-3; the D is unclear. V was shortened by 1 base and J by 4 bases, with 0 bases between the two germline ends. The germline gives CDR1 DFQATT, CDR2 SNEGSKA (reference sequence). The length of the CDR3 is 10 residues.

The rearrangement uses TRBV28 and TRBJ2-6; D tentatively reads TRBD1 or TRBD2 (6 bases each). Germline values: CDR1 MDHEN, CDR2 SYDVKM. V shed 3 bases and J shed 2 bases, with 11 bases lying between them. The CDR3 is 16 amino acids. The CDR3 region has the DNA TGTGCCAGCAGTTTTTATGGGGGGCCTGGGGCCAACGTCCTGACTTTC. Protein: CASSFYGGPGANVLTF.

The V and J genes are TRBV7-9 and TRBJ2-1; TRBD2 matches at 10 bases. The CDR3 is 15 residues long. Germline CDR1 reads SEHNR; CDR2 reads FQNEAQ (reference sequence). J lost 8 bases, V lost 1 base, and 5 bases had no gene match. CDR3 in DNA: TGTGCCAGCAGCTTAGGCCTAGCGGGAGCCTATGAGCAGTTCTTC. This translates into CASSLGLAGAYEQFF. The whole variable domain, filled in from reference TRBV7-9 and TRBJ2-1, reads DTGVSQNPRHKITKRGQNVTFRCDPISEHNRLYWYRQTLGQGPEFLTYFQNEAQLEKSRLLSDRFSAERPKGSFSTLEIQRTEQGDSAMYLCASSLGLAGAYEQFFGPGTRLTVL.

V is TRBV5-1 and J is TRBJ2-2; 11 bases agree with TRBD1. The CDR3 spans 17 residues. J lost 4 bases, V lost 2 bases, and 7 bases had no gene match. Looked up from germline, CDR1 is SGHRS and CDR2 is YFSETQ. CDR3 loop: CASSLGQGAGGTGELFF. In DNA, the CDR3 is TGCGCCAGCAGCTTAGGACAGGGGGCCGGCGGCACCGGGGAGCTGTTTTTT.

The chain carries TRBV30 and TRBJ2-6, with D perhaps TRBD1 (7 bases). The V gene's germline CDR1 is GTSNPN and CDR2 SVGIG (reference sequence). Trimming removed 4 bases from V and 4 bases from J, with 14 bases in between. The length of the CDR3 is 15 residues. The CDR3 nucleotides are TGTGCCTGGACCTCAGGGGGGAAAGGGGCCAACGTCCTGACTTTC. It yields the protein CAWTSGGKGANVLTF.

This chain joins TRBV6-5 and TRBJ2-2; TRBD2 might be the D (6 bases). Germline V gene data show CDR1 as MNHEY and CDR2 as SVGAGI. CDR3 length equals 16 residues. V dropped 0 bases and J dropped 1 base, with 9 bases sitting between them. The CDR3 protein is CASSYSMGLNTGELFF. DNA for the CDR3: TGTGCCAGCAGTTACTCTATGGGACTGAACACCGGGGAGCTGTTTTTT.

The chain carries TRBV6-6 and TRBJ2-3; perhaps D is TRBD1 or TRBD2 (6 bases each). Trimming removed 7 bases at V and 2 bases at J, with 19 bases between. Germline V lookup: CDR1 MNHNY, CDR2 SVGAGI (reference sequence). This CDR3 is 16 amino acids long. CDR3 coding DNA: TGTGCCAGCACTACGGGGGCTAACGAGAACACAGATACGCAGTATTTT. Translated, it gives CASTTGANENTDTQYF.

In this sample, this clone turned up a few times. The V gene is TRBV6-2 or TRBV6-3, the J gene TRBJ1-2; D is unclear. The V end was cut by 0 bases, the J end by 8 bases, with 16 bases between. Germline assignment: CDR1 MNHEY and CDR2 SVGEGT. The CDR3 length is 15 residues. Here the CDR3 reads CASSYSPGPLGGYTF. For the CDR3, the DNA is TGTGCCAGCAGTTACTCTCCAGGCCCCTTGGGAGGCTACACCTTC.

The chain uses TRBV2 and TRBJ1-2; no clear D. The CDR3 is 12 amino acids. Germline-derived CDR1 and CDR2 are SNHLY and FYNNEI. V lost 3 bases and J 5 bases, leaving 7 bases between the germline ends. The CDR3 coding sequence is TGTGCCAGCAGTGACGAGGGTTATGGCTACACCTTC. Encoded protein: CASSDEGYGYTF.

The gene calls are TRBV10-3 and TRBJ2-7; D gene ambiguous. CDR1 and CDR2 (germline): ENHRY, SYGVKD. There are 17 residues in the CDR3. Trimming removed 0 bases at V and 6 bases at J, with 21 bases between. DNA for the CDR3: TGTGCCATCAGTGAGTCGAGCTTTAGGCTTCCCCGCGGCGAGCAGTACTTC. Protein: CAISESSFRLPRGEQYF.

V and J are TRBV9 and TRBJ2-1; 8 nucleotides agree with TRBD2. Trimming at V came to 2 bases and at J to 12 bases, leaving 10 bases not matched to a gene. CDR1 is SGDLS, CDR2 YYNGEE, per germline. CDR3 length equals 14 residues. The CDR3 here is CASSVREGPGGQFF. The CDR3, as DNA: TGTGCCAGCAGCGTTCGGGAGGGTCCCGGTGGGCAGTTCTTC. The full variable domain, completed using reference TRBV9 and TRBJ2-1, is DSGVTQTPKHLITATGQRVTLRCSPRSGDLSVYWYQQSLDQGLQFLIQYYNGEERAKGNILERFSAQQFPDLHSELNLSSLELGDSALYFCASSVREGPGGQFFGPGTRLTVL.

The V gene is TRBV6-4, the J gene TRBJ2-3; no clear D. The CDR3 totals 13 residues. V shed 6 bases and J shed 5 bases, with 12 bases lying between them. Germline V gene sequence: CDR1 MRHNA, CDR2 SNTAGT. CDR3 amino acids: CASSAGPEDTQYF. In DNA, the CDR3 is TGTGCCAGCAGCGCAGGACCGGAAGATACGCAGTATTTT.

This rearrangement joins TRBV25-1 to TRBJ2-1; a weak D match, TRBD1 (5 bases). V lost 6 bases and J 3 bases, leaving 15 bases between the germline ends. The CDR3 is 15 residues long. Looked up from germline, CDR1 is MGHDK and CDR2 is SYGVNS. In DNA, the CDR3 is TGTGCCAGCAGCGAGTGGTGGGGCAGCTACAATGAGCAGTTCTTC. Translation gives CASSEWWGSYNEQFF.

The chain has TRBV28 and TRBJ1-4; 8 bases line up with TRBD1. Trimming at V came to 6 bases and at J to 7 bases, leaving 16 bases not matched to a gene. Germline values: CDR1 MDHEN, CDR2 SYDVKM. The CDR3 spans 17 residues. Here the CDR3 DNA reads TGTGCCAGCAGCCTCCGGGACAGGACTTATCGGGGTGAAAAACTGTTTTTT. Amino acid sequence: CASSLRDRTYRGEKLFF.

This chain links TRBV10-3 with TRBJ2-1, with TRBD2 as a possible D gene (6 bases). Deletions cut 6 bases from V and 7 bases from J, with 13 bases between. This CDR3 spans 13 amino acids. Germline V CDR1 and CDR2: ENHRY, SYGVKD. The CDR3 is CAIRPGVANEQFF. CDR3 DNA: TGTGCCATCAGGCCGGGAGTCGCGAATGAGCAGTTCTTC.

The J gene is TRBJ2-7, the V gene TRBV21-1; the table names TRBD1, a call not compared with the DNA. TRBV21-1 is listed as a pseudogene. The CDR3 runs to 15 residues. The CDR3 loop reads CASSEEGELCYEQYF. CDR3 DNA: TGTGCCAGCAGCGAAGAGGGGGAGCTGTGCTACGAGCAGTACTTC.

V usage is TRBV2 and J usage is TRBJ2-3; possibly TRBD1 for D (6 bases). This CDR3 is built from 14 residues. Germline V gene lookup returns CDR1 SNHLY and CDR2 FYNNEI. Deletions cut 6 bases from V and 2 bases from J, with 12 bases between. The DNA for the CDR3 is TGTGCCAGCAGGGCCGACAGGTTCACAGATACGCAGTATTTT. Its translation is CASRADRFTDTQYF.

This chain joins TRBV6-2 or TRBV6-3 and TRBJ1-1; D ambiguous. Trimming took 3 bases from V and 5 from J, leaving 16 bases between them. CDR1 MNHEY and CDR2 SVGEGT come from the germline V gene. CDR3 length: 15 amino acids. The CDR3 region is CASSYTPGLGTEAFF. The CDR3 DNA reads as TGTGCCAGCAGTTATACCCCGGGGTTGGGGACTGAAGCTTTCTTT.

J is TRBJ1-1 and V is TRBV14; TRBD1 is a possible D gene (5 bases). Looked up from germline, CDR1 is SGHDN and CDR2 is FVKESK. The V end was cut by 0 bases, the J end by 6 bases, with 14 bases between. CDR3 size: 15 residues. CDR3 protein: CASSQDGRGDAEAFF. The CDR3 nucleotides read TGTGCCAGCAGCCAAGATGGTCGGGGGGACGCTGAAGCTTTCTTT.

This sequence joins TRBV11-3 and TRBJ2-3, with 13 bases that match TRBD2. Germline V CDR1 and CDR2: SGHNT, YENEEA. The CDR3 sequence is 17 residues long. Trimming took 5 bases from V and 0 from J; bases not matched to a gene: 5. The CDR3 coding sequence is TGTGCCAGCAGCGCAGGACTAGCGGGAGTGAGCACAGATACGCAGTATTTT. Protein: CASSAGLAGVSTDTQYF.

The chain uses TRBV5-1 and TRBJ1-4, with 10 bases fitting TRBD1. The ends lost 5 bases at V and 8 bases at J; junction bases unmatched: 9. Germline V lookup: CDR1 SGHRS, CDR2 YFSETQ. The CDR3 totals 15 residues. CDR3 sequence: CASRSRTGGNEKLFF. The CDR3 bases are TGCGCCAGCAGGTCCCGGACAGGGGGAAACGAAAAACTGTTTTTT.

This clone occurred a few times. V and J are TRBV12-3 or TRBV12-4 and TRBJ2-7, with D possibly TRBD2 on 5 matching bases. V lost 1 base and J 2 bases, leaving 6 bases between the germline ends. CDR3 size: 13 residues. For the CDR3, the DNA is TGTGCCAGCAGTTTAGACGGGACCTACGAGCAGTACTTC. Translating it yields CASSLDGTYEQYF.

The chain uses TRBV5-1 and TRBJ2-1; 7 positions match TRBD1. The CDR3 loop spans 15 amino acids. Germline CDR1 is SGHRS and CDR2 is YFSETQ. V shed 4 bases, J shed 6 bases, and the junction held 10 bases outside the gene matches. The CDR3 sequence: CASSPRGTDFNEQFF. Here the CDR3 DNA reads TGCGCCAGCAGCCCCAGGGGGACAGACTTCAATGAGCAGTTCTTC.

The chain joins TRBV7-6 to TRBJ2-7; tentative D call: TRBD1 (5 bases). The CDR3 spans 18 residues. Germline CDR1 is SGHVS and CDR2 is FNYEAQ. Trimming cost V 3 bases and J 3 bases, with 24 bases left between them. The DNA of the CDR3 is TGTGCCAGCAGCTTTTCGGGTAACAGGAACCCCTACGTCTACGAGCAGTACTTC. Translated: CASSFSGNRNPYVYEQYF.

CDR3 residues: CATRREVSYNEQFF. CDR3 DNA sequence: TGTGCCACCAGGAGGGAGGTGTCCTACAATGAGCAGTTCTTC. This chain joins TRBV19 and TRBJ2-1; weak D call: TRBD2 (6 bases). Looked up from germline, CDR1 is LNHDA and CDR2 is SQIVND (reference sequence). Deletions cut 10 bases from V and 1 base from J, with 14 bases between. This CDR3 is 14 amino acids long.

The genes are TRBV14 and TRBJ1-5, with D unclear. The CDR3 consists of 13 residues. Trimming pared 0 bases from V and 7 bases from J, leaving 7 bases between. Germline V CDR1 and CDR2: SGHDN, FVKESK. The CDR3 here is CASSQDTRQPQHF. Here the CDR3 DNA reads TGTGCCAGCAGCCAAGATACCCGCCAGCCCCAGCATTTT.

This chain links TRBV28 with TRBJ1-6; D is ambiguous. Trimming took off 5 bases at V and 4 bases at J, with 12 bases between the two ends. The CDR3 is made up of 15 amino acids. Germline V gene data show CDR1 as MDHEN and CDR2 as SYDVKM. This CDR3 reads CASSPTWGYNSPLHF. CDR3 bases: TGTGCCAGCAGTCCAACTTGGGGTTATAATTCACCCCTCCACTTT.

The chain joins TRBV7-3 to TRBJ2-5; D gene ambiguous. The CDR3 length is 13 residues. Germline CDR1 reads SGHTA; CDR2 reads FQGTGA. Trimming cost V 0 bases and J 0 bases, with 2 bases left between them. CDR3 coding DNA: TGTGCCAGCAGCTTAACGTACCAAGAGACCCAGTACTTC. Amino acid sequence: CASSLTYQETQYF.